Listed below are T cell receptor beta chains from one sample, sequenced in a study of T-cell reconstitution after alpha-beta-depleted transplantation in children. TCRdb re-derived calls from the PCR reads in MiXCR, one entry per CDR3 protein. The table has around 600,000 distinct CDR3 sequences, roughly 17% seen once. The sample was PBMCs from the stem cell graft donor, taken from the stem cell graft. The receptors originated from a human donor who donated a stem cell graft to a child with acute myeloid leukemia. Both conserved end residues are trimmed from each CDR3. The order of the fields is V gene, J gene, clone size, CDR3 protein. Clone size appears in some rows only: once, few, many, or a class for an expanded clone.

>TRBV20-1|TRBJ1-1|many
SAPLRQANTEAF
>TRBV5-1|TRBJ2-1|-
ASSSRRDSYHNEQF
>TRBV21-1|TRBJ2-2|-
ASSLQAGGTNTGELF
>TRBV27|TRBJ2-2|many
ASREVGSVGELF
>TRBV27|TRBJ2-7|-
ASSSHGTGVGYEQY
>TRBV20-1|TRBJ1-4|many
SARDFQGGEKLF
>TRBV20-1|TRBJ1-5|-
SARGANNQPQH
>TRBV20-1|TRBJ1-2|many
SAVRGSLRHT
>TRBV7-2|TRBJ1-2|many
ASSSWTGPYGYT
>TRBV5-1|TRBJ2-1|-
ASSSTPDSRDEQF
>TRBV6-5|TRBJ2-2|many
ASSWTGENTGELF
>TRBV7-9|TRBJ1-6|few
ASSLSGQGDSPLH
>TRBV29-1|TRBJ2-5|many
SVDAQGGETQY
>TRBV5-1|TRBJ1-2|-
ASSLSQGGYGYT
>TRBV7-2|TRBJ2-1|-
ASSSPLGGGATNEQF
>TRBV12-3/TRBV12-4|TRBJ1-3|many
ASSLAQDVSGNTIY
>TRBV20-1|TRBJ1-2|few
CARDLARDRVFGYT
>TRBV20-1|TRBJ2-2|few
SASPGQVAGELF
>TRBV13|TRBJ1-1|few
ASTQLGDGSTEAF
>TRBV25-1|TRBJ1-5|-
ASSEGLTDQPQH
>TRBV20-1|TRBJ2-1|few
SAGTGGNEQF
>TRBV20-1|TRBJ1-1|many
SARKGQGNTEAF
>TRBV20-1|TRBJ2-3|-
SAGDRLSTDTQY
>TRBV20-1|TRBJ1-6|many
SARDLARVLH
>TRBV2|TRBJ2-5|few
ASSELQALYQETQY
>TRBV7-2|TRBJ2-7|-
ASSMRRTGEQY
>TRBV7-9|TRBJ1-5|-
ASSPNGQEAEPQH
>TRBV20-1|TRBJ2-1|few
SARVGDRGSYNEHF
>TRBV20-1|TRBJ2-5|-
SARTGGPETQY
>TRBV20-1|TRBJ2-3|many
SAPRRGLGDTQY
>TRBV20-1|TRBJ2-1|many
SASKQFGPESYNEQF
>TRBV21-1|TRBJ2-7|many
ASRTLYEQY
>TRBV25-1|TRBJ1-6|-
ASSEKGQGSTPFH
>TRBV29-1|TRBJ1-1|many
SVEGLETEAF
>TRBV5-1|TRBJ2-1|many
ASSLVGDSSYNEQF
>TRBV20-1|TRBJ1-1|-
SAPPTATGD
>TRBV5-5|TRBJ2-5|many
ASSSLAWGVAEQETQY
>TRBV7-2|TRBJ2-2|-
ASSLSAGDPGELF
>TRBV4-3|TRBJ2-7|few
ASSQDRVSSVYEQY
>TRBV12-3/TRBV12-4|TRBJ2-7|-
ASRRDRREQY
>TRBV20-1|TRBJ1-2|many
SARAGTNYGYT
>TRBV20-1|TRBJ1-3|-
SAEESSGNTIY
>TRBV20-1|TRBJ2-6|many
SASRGVAGANVLT
>TRBV20-1|TRBJ2-3|many
SAHRGLDISSTDTQY
>TRBV7-9|TRBJ1-1|-
ASSSTTGDTEAF
>TRBV24-1|TRBJ2-2|few
ATSGNRNTGELF
>TRBV12-3/TRBV12-4|TRBJ1-5|-
ASRRGPFNQPQH
>TRBV18|TRBJ2-5|-
ASSPGGGVQETQY
>TRBV11-2|TRBJ1-3|few
ASSPTVSGNTIY
>TRBV12-3/TRBV12-4|TRBJ2-1|-
ASSPYASASSYNEQF
>TRBV12-3/TRBV12-4|TRBJ2-5|many
ASGAGGMVQETQY
>TRBV28|TRBJ2-3|-
ASSFTVPPTQY
>TRBV7-8|TRBJ1-5|-
ASSPRQGNNQPQH
>TRBV7-2|TRBJ1-2|many
ASSGAGADGYT
>TRBV18|TRBJ2-3|many
ASSPAGEFTQY
>TRBV20-1|TRBJ2-1|many
SARDWLDNYNEQF